This T cell receptor (beta chain) was identified during a study of cytomegalovirus exposure and HLA in healthy donors. The PCR ran on 60 Vbeta and 13 Jbeta primers. Profiling relied on immunoSEQ multiplex PCR, and the TCRdb table lists in-frame clones only, not all of them. The data hold roughly 120,000 clones, with under 85% observed a single time. This clone was detected a few times. The sample was PBMCs. The origin of this receptor is a human donor in good health.

CDR3: CASSLEGDAAYEQYF. CDR3 nucleotides: TGTGCCAGCAGCTTGGAGGGGGACGCTGCCTACGAGCAGTACTTC. This sequence joins TRBV5-6 and TRBJ2-7, with D possibly matching TRBD1 (6 bases). From germline, CDR1 is SGHDT and CDR2 YYEEEE. Trimming left V 0 bases short and J 2 bases short, with 12 bases between. The CDR3 runs 15 residues.